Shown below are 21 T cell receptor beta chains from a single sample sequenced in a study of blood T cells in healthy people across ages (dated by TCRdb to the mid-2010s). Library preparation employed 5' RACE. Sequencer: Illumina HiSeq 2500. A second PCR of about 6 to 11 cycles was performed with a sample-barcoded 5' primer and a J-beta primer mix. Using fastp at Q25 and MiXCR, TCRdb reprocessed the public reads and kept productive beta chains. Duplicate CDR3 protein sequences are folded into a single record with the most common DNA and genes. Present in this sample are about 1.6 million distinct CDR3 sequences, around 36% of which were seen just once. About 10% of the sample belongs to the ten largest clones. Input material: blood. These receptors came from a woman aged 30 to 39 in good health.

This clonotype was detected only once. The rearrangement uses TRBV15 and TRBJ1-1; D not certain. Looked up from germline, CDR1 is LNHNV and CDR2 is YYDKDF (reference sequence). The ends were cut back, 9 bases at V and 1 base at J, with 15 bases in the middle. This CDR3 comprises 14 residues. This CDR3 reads CATLKGMENTEAFF. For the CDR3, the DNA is TGTGCCACTTTAAAAGGGATGGAGAACACTGAAGCTTTCTTT.

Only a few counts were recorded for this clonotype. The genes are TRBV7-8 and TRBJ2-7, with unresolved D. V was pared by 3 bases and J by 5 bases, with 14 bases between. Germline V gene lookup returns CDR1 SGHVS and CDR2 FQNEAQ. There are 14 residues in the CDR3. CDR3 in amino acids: CASSFLGRTHEQYF. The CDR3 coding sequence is TGTGCCAGCAGCTTCCTCGGCCGGACCCACGAGCAGTACTTC.

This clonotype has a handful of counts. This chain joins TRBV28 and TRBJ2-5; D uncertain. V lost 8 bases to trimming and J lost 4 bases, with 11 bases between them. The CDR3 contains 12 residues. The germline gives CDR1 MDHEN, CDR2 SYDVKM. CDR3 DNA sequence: TGTGCCAGCGCCGAGCTGACAGAGACCCAGTACTTC. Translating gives CASAELTETQYF. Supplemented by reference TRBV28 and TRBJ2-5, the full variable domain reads DVKVTQSSRYLVKRTGEKVFLECVQDMDHENMFWYRQDPGLGLRLIYFSYDVKMKEKGDIPEGYSVSREKKERFSLILESASTNQTSMYLCASAELTETQYFGPGTRLLVL.

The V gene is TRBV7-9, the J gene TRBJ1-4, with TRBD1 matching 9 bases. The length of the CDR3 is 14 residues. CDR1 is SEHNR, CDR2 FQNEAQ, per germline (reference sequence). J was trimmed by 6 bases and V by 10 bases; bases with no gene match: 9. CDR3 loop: CATRDRVSDEKLFF. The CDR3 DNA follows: TGTGCCACGCGGGACAGGGTGTCGGATGAAAAACTGTTTTTT. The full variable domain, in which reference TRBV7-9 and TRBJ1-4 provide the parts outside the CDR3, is DTGVSQNPRHKITKRGQNVTFRCDPISEHNRLYWYRQTLGQGPEFLTYFQNEAQLEKSRLLSDRFSAERPKGSFSTLEIQRTEQGDSAMYLCATRDRVSDEKLFFGSGTQLSVL.

The CDR3 DNA follows: TGTGCCAGCAGCTTAAATTGGGCTTTATATAGCAATCAGCCCCAGCATTTT. It is translated as CASSLNWALYSNQPQHF. The chain is built from TRBV7-3 and TRBJ1-5; unclear D gene. CDR1 is SGHTA and CDR2 is FQGTGA in the germline V gene. The length of the CDR3 is 17 residues. V shed 1 base and J shed 0 bases, with 13 bases lying between them.

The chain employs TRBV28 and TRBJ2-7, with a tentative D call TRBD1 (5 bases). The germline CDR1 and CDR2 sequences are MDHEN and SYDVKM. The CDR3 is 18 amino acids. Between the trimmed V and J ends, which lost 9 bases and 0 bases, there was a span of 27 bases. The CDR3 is CASQQRQFLTVYSYEQYF. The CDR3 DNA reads TGTGCCAGTCAACAAAGACAGTTTTTAACTGTTTACTCCTACGAGCAGTACTTC.

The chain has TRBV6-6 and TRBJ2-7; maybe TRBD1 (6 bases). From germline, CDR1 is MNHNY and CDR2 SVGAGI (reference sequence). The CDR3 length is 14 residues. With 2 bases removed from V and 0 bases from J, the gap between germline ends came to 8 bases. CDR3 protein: CASSYGTFSYEQYF. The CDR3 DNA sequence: TGTGCCAGCAGTTACGGGACATTCTCCTACGAGCAGTACTTC.

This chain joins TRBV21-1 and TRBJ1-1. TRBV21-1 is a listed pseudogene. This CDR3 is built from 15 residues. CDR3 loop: CASSKASGVGSEAFF. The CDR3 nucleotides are TGTGCCAGCAGCAAAGCGAGTGGAGTGGGGTCTGAAGCTTTCTTT.

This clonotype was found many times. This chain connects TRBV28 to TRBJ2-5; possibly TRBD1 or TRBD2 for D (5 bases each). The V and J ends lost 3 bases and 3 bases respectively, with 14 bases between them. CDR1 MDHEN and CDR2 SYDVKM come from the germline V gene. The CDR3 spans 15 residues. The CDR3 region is CASSLARDVEETQYF. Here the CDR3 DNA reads TGTGCCAGCAGTTTGGCGAGGGACGTTGAAGAGACCCAGTACTTC.

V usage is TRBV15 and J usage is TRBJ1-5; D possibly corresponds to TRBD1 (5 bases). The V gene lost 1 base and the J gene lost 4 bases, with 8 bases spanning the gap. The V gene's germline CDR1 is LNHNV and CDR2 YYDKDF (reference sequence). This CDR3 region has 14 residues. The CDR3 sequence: CATSRVGDNQPQHF. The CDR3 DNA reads TGTGCCACCAGCAGAGTAGGGGATAATCAGCCCCAGCATTTT.

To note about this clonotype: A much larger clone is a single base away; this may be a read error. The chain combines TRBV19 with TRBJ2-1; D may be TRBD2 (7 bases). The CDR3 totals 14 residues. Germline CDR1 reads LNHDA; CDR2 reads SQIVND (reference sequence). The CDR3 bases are TGTGCCAATAGTATAACAGGGAGGGGAAATGAGCAGTTCTTC. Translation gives CANSITGRGNEQFF.

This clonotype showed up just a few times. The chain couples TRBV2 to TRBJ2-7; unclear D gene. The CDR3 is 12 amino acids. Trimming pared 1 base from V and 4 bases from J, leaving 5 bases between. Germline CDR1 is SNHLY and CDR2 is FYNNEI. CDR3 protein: CASSEVMYEQYF. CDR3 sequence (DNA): TGTGCCAGCAGTGAAGTGATGTACGAGCAGTACTTC.

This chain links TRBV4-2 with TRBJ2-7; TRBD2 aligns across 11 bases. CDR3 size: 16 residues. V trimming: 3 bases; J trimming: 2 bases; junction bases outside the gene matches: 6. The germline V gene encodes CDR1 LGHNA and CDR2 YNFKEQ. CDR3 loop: CASSQGYSGGAYEQYF. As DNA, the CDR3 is TGTGCCAGCAGCCAGGGCTATAGCGGGGGGGCCTACGAGCAGTACTTC.

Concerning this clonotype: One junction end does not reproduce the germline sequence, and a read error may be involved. The CDR3 loop reads CASSLVWGAYNGQFF. The CDR3 DNA reads as TGTGCCAGCAGCTTAGTATGGGGGGCCTACAATGGGCAGTTCTTC. The gene calls are TRBV7-8 and TRBJ2-1; D possibly uses TRBD1 or TRBD2 (6 bases each). Germline CDR1 and CDR2: SGHVS and FQNEAQ. This CDR3 region has 15 residues.

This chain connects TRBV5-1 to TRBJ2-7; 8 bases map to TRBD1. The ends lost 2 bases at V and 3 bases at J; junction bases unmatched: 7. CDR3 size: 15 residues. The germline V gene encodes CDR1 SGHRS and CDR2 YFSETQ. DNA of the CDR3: TGCGCCAGCAGCTTACGACCGGGACAGGTCTACGAGCAGTACTTC. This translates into CASSLRPGQVYEQYF.

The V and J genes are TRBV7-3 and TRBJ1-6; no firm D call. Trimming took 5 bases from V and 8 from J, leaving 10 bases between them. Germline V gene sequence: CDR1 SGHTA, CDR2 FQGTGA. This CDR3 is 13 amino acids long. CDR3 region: CASSVNYDSPLHF. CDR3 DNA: TGTGCCAGCAGCGTAAATTATGATTCACCCCTCCACTTT.

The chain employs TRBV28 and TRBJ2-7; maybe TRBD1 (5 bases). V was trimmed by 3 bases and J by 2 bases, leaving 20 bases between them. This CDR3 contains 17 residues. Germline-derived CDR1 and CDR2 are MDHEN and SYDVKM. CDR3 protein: CASSFGLGVAGTYEQYF. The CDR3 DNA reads TGTGCCAGCAGTTTTGGGTTAGGAGTGGCAGGGACCTACGAGCAGTACTTC.

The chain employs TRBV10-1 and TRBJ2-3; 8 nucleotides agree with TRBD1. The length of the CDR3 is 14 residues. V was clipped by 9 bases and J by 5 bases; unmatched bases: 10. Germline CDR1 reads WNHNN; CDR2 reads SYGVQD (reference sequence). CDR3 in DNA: TGCGCCAGTCGGGCAGGGGGCGCCTTAGATACGCAGTATTTT. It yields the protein CASRAGGALDTQYF.

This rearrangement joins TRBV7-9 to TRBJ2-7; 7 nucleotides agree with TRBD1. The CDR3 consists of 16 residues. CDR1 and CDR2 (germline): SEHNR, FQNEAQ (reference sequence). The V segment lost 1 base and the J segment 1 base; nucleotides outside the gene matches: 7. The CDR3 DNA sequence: TGTGCCAGCAGCTTAGGAGGCAGGGGGATATCCTACGAGCAGTACTTC. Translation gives CASSLGGRGISYEQYF.

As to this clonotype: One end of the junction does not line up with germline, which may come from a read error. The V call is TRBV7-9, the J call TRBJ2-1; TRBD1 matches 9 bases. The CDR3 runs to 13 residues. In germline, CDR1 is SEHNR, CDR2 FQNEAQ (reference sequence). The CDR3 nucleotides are TGTGCCATGAGCGGGACAGGGAAGAATGAGAAGTTCTTC. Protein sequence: CAMSGTGKNEKFF.

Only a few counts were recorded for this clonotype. CDR3 nucleotide sequence: TGCGCCAGCAGCTTAATTACCGGACAGCTGAACACTGAAGCTTTCTTT. Residues: CASSLITGQLNTEAFF. This sequence joins TRBV5-1 and TRBJ1-1; TRBD1 is a possible D gene (6 bases). The CDR3 covers 16 residues. V shed 2 bases and J shed 0 bases, with 14 bases lying between them. Germline-derived CDR1 and CDR2 are SGHRS and YFSETQ. Supplemented by reference TRBV5-1 and TRBJ1-1, the full variable domain reads KAGVTQTPRYLIKTRGQQVTLSCSPISGHRSVSWYQQTPGQGLQFLFEYFSETQRNKGNFPGRFSGRQFSNSRSEMNVSTLELGDSALYLCASSLITGQLNTEAFFGQGTRLTVV.